This entry is about one T cell receptor (beta chain). No antigen is known for it. This entry comes from a study of cytomegalovirus exposure and HLA in healthy donors. V was shortened by 9 bases and J by 7 bases, with 9 bases between the two germline ends. The length of the CDR3 is 10 residues. CDR1 is SGHTA and CDR2 is FQGTGA in the germline V gene. Study outcomes and limitations: TRBV6-2, TRBV6-3 and some other V segments were excluded as indistinguishable.

A multiplex PCR was run with 60 Vbeta primers and 13 Jbeta primers. TCRdb keeps only in-frame clones here, not all; method: immunoSEQ multiplex PCR. The sample carries nearly 95,000 clones, roughly 63% recorded once. Sequencing was done on a sample of PBMCs. The source is a woman aged 25 to 39 in good health and CMV-seronegative. The rearrangement joins TRBV7-3 to TRBJ1-1; D is possibly TRBD1 (5 bases). The DNA of the CDR3 is TGTGCCAGGGCAGGGTTTGAAGCTTTCTTT. It translates to CARAGFEAFF.